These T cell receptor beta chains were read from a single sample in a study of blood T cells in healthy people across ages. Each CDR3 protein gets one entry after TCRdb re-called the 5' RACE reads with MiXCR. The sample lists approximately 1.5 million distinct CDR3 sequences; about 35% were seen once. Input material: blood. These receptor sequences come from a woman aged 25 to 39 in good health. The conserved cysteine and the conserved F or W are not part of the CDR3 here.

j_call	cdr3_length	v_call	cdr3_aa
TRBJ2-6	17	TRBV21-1	ASSNGQGARNPGANVLT
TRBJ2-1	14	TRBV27	ASSFSGGGIYNEQF
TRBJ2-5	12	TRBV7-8	ASTRTGTPFVQY
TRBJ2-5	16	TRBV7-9	ASSFRLTSGVQSETQY
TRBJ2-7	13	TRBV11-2	ASSLDGDSSYEQY
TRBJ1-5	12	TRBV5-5	ASSLEFTSQPQH
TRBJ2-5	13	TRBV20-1	SASISGGHQETQY
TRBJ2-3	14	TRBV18	ASSPGTGGFTDTRY
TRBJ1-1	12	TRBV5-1	ASSLPQVDTEAF
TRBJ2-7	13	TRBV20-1	SVSRTSGRPYEQY
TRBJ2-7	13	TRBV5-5	ASSSGTGSLYEQY
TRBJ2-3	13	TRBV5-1	ASLRGDDRTDTQY
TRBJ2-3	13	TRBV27	ASGNSGRSTDTQY
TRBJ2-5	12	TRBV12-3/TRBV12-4	ASRQDRGLEAQY
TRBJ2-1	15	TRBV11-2	ASSLSRLAGVDNEQF
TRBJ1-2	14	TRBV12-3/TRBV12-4	ASSLVRDRFFYGYT
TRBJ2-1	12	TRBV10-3	AIRGIIGYNEQF
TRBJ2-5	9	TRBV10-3	AISAGPTQY
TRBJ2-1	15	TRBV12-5	ASGPEGGLAERDEQF
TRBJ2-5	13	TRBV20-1	SADGPRGLVETQY
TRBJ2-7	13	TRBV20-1	SARDRLAGYYEQY
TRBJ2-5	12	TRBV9	ASSAPGHQETKY
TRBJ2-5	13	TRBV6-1	ASSTRGGWQETQY
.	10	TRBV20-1	SANTGLGTQY
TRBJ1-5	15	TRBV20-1	SAREAGGRVGNQPQH
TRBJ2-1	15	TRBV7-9	ASSLIGQGIYRDEQF
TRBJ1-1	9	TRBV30	AWRENTEAF
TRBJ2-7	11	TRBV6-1	ASNRQGDYEQY
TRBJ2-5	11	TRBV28	ASSGLVQETQY
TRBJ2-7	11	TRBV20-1	SASGQGAHEQY
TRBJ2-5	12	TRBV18	ASSSDTAQETQY
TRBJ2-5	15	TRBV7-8	ASSLALAGGFQETQY
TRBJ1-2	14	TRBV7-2	ASSLSAYEPAYGYT
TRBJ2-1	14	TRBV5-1	ASSPAPGGSYNEQF
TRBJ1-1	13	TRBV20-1	SARTGGRARTEAF